This T cell receptor (beta chain) was recorded in a study of blood T cell repertoires in COVID-19. As for the study in general: There were acute and convalescent COVID-19 samples, and they came from the United States, Italy and Spain. T cells, B-cell-depleted T cells, or PBMCs supplied cDNA or gDNA.

This clone was seen only a few times. Methods used by the authors: Cell counts per sample came from amplifying reference gene primers. Assay used: immunoSEQ multiplex PCR; TCRdb lists only in-frame clones, some missing. V, J and clone size are those of that table, while D and trimming were read from the DNA. The profile shows 55,000 to 75,000 clones, under 90% of them singletons. Per the germline V gene, CDR1 is SQVTM and CDR2 is ANQGSEA. Trimming stripped 5 bases from V and 5 bases from J, with 6 bases between. The CDR3 length is 10 residues. Material: peripheral blood. This TCR derives from a man aged 70-80 years who had recovered from COVID-19. The chain has TRBV29-1 and TRBJ1-1; D gene ambiguous. CDR3 nucleotides: TGCAGCGTTTCTTCGACTGAAGCTTTCTTT. This sequence encodes CSVSSTEAFF.